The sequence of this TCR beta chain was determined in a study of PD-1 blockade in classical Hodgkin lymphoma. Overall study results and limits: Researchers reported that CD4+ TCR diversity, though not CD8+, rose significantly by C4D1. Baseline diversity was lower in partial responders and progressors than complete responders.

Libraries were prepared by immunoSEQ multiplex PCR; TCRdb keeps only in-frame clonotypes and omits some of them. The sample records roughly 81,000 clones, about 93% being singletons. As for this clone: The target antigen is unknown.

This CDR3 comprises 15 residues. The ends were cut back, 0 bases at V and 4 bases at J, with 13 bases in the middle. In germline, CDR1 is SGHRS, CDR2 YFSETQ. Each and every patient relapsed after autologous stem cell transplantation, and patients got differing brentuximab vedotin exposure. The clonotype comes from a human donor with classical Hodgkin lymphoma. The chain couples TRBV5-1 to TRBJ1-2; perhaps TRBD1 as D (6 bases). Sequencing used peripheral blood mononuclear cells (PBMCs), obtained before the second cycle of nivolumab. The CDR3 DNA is TGCGCCAGCAGCTTGGAGGGGGGGGCACCCTATGGCTACACCTTC. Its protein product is CASSLEGGAPYGYTF.